This entry lists 13 T cell receptor beta chains sequenced from one sample in a study of blood T cell repertoires in COVID-19 (dated by TCRdb to about 2020). Receptors were amplified or captured by the immunoSEQ multiplex PCR assay. This is the immuneACCESS table as TCRdb keeps it, with only in-frame sequences that have V and J called. A part of the clones is gone; compared with another copy, unresolved V genes explain less than half, and the rest is unexplained. Present in this sample are approximately 220,000 clones, 85% to 90% of which were seen just once. The top ten hold about 1.3% of the sample. The specimen was PBMCs or T cells enriched from blood (not recorded which). The receptors were sampled from a man aged 25-45 years who had recovered from COVID-19.

The CDR3 nucleotides are TGTGCCAGCAGCTTAGGTTCGGGGTCCAATCAGCCCCAGCATTTT. Amino acid sequence: CASSLGSGSNQPQHF. V and J are TRBV11-2 and TRBJ1-5; D gene unclear. Germline CDR1 is SGHAT and CDR2 is FQNNGV. V shed 1 base and J shed 3 bases, with 10 bases lying between them. CDR3 length: 15 residues.

V and J are TRBV28 and TRBJ1-1, with a tentative D call TRBD1 (6 bases). Between the trimmed V and J ends, which lost 3 bases and 8 bases, there was a span of 10 bases. The CDR3 extends over 12 amino acids. The V gene's germline CDR1 is MDHEN and CDR2 SYDVKM. The CDR3 nucleotides are TGTGCCAGCAGTTTGGGGGCAGGAGAAGCTTTCTTT. It specifies CASSLGAGEAFF.

The chain uses TRBV15 and TRBJ2-5; 13 bases agree with TRBD2. Germline-derived CDR1 and CDR2 are LNHNV and YYDKDF (reference sequence). CDR3 length: 19 residues. Trimming took 2 bases from V and 4 from J; bases not matched to a gene: 13. The CDR3 sequence: CATSRRPTSGRAGGETQYF. CDR3 DNA sequence: TGTGCCACCAGCAGACGCCCCACTAGCGGGAGGGCCGGAGGAGAGACCCAGTACTTC.

The chain has TRBV12-3 or TRBV12-4 and TRBJ1-1; 8 nucleotides agree with TRBD1. J lost 4 bases, V lost 5 bases, and 3 bases had no gene match. The CDR3 sequence is 13 residues long. CDR3 loop: CASSPDRATEAFF. The CDR3 DNA reads as TGTGCCAGCAGTCCGGACAGGGCCACTGAAGCTTTCTTT.

This chain uses TRBV20-1 with TRBJ1-2; D gene ambiguous. Between the trimmed V and J ends, which lost 7 bases and 5 bases, there was a span of 11 bases. Looked up from germline, CDR1 is DFQATT and CDR2 is SNEGSKA (reference sequence). This CDR3 has 11 residues. The CDR3 DNA is TGCAGTGGCATCGGTAGATATGGCTACACCTTC. The encoded protein is CSGIGRYGYTF.

V and J are TRBV4-2 and TRBJ2-7, with D possibly being TRBD2 (7 bases). Germline lookup yields CDR1 LGHNA and CDR2 YNFKEQ. There are 16 residues in the CDR3. Trimming took 0 bases from V and 2 from J, leaving 14 bases between them. The CDR3 DNA reads TGTGCCAGCAGCCAAGATAGGGGGGGAGAGACCTACGAGCAGTACTTC. Translating gives CASSQDRGGETYEQYF.

The J gene is TRBJ1-1, the V gene TRBV6-2 or TRBV6-3; D unresolved. Trimming took 5 bases from V and 6 from J, leaving 13 bases between them. This CDR3 comprises 13 residues. Germline-derived CDR1 and CDR2 are MNHEY and SVGEGT. The DNA of the CDR3 is TGTGCCAGCAGTCCCACTGAATGGTCTGAAGCTTTCTTT. It specifies CASSPTEWSEAFF.

This chain joins TRBV3-1 (or the pseudogene TRBV3-2) and TRBJ2-2; 10 bases are a match to TRBD2. The CDR3 runs 17 residues. V shed 4 bases, J shed 0 bases, and the junction held 5 bases outside the gene matches. Germline V gene lookup returns CDR1 LGHDT and CDR2 YNNKEL (reference sequence). CDR3 loop: CASSRKAGGTNTGELFF. Here the CDR3 DNA reads TGTGCCAGCAGCCGAAAAGCGGGAGGGACGAACACCGGGGAGCTGTTTTTT.

The chain has TRBV7-9 and TRBJ1-1; 8 bases match TRBD1. The V gene end was trimmed by 5 bases and the J gene end by 5 bases; junction bases not matched to a gene: 10. This CDR3 comprises 15 residues. Germline CDR1 reads SEHNR; CDR2 reads FQNEAQ (reference sequence). CDR3 sequence: CASSRKTGVGTEAFF. CDR3 DNA sequence: TGTGCCAGCAGCCGAAAGACAGGGGTCGGGACTGAAGCTTTCTTT.

The chain is built from TRBV6-5 and TRBJ1-1; D gene unclear. Per germline, CDR1 MNHEY and CDR2 SVGAGI. Trimming took off 0 bases at V and 1 base at J, with 12 bases between the two ends. The CDR3 sequence is 16 residues long. The CDR3 nucleotides read TGTGCCAGCAGTTACTCGAAAGTCCGGGGGAACACTGAAGCTTTCTTT. Protein: CASSYSKVRGNTEAFF.

This sequence joins TRBV4-3 and TRBJ1-2, with D tentatively TRBD1 (6 bases). The germline V gene has CDR1 LGHNA and CDR2 YSLEER. This CDR3 has 15 residues. V shed 0 bases and J shed 0 bases, with 8 bases lying between them. DNA of the CDR3: TGCGCCAGCAGCCAAGAAGGGACAACTAACTATGGCTACACCTTC. Translation gives CASSQEGTTNYGYTF.

The chain combines TRBV4-3 with TRBJ2-7, with TRBD1 matching 11 bases. The CDR3 extends over 17 amino acids. Germline V CDR1 and CDR2: LGHNA, YSLEER. Germline trimming cut 3 bases from V and 5 bases from J; bases unmatched to any gene: 12. CDR3 sequence (DNA): TGCGCCAGCAGCCACGCACCCGGGACAGGGGGGTCGCACGAGCAGTACTTC. It yields the protein CASSHAPGTGGSHEQYF.

The chain has TRBV6-2 or TRBV6-3 and TRBJ1-6; unclear D gene. The CDR3 is 15 residues long. V was clipped by 0 bases and J by 10 bases, with 13 bases between them. The V gene's germline CDR1 is MNHEY and CDR2 SVGEGT. DNA of the CDR3: TGTGCCAGCAGTTACTCGAGCTGGGAGCGGTCACCCCTCCACTTT. Its translation is CASSYSSWERSPLHF.